The entry below describes one TCR beta chain. The data originate from a study of Ad26.COV2.S vaccination and SARS-CoV-2 variants. Data came from immunoSEQ multiplex PCR; TCRdb stores just in-frame clones and leaves some out. This sample has 300,000 to 350,000 clones, with almost 90% found just once. The treatment: approximately 18 received Ad26.COV2.S at low or high dose, single or two shots; 5 received placebo; per-sample allocation not given. Each sample was drawn 63 days after the first injection (of vaccine or placebo). Trimming cost V 4 bases and J 0 bases, with 25 bases left between them. Per the germline V gene, CDR1 is SGHNT and CDR2 is YYREEE (reference sequence). CDR3 length: 19 amino acids.

The gene calls are TRBV5-4 and TRBJ1-1; TRBD1 is a possible D gene (5 bases). The sample was peripheral blood, taken in a trial of Ad26.COV2.S vaccine versus placebo. The sequence derives from a person aged 18 to 65 who received the Ad26.COV2.S COVID-19 vaccine or a placebo. The CDR3 protein is CASSQDSPRKTKMNTEAFF. In DNA, the CDR3 is TGTGCCAGCAGCCAAGACAGCCCGAGAAAGACCAAGATGAACACTGAAGCTTTCTTT. Variable domain in full (rest from reference TRBV5-4 and TRBJ1-1): ETGVTQSPTHLIKTRGQQVTLRCSSQSGHNTVSWYQQALGQGPQFIFQYYREEENGRGNFPPRFSGLQFPNYSSELNVNALELDDSALYLCASSQDSPRKTKMNTEAFFGQGTRLTVV.